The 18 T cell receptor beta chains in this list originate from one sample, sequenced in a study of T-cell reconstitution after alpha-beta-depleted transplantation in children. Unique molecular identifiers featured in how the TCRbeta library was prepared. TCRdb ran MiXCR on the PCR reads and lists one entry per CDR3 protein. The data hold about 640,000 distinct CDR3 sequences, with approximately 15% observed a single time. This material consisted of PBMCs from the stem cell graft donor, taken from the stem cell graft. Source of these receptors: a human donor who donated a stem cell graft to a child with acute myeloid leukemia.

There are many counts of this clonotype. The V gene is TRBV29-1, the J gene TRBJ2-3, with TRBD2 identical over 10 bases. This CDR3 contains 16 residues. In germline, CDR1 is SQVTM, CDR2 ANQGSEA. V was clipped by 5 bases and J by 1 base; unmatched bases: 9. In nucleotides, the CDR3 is TGCAGCGTTCGAGAGCGGGGGGGCAGCGGCACAGATACGCAGTATTTT. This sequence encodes CSVRERGGSGTDTQYF.

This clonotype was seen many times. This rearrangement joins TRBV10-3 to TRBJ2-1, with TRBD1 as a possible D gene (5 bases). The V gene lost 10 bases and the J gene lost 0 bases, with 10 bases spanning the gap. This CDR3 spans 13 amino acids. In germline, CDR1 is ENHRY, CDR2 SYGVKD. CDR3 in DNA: TGTGCCACCAGACAGAGCTCCTACAATGAGCAGTTCTTC. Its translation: CATRQSSYNEQFF.

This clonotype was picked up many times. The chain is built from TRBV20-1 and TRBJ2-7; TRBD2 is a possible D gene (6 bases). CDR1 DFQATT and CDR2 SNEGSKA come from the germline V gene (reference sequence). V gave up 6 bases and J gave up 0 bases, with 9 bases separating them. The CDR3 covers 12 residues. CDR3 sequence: CSAQTSSYEQYV. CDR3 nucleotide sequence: TGCAGTGCCCAGACTAGCTCCTACGAGCAGTACGTC.

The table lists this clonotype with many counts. The CDR3 nucleotides read TGTGCCAGCAGCTCGGGACTGTTAGAGTACGTC. Residues: CASSSGLLEYV. The V and J genes are TRBV5-5 and TRBJ2-7; D perhaps matches TRBD2 (6 bases). Per the germline V gene, CDR1 is SGHKS and CDR2 is YYEKEE (reference sequence). This CDR3 region has 11 residues. The V gene lost 3 bases and the J gene lost 11 bases, with 12 bases spanning the gap.

The CDR3 sequence: CRGQGSTGELFF. The DNA of the CDR3 is TGCAGAGGACAGGGGAGCACCGGGGAGCTGTTTTTT. V gene TRBV20-1 combines with J gene TRBJ2-2; 9 nucleotides match TRBD1. The germline gives CDR1 DFQATT, CDR2 SNEGSKA (reference sequence). This CDR3 contains 12 residues.

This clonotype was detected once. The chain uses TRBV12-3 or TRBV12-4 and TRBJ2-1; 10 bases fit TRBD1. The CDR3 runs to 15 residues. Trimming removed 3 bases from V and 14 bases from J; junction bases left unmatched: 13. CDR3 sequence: CASSFSTGQGSREFF. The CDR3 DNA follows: TGTGCCAGCAGTTTCAGCACGGGACAGGGGTCCCGGGAGTTCTTC.

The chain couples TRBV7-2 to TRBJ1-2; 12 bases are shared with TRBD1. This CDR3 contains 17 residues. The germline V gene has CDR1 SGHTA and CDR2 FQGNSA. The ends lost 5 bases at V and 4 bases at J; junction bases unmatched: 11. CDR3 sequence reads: CASSRLPGQGALYGYTF. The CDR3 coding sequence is TGTGCCAGCAGCCGACTACCGGGACAGGGGGCTCTCTATGGCTACACCTTC.

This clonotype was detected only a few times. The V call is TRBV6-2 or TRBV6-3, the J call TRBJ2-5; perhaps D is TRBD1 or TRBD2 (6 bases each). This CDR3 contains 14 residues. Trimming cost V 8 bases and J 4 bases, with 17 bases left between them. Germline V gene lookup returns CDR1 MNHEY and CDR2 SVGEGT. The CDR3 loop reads CASPGASDGETQYF. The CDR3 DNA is TGTGCCAGCCCAGGGGCTAGCGACGGAGAGACCCAGTACTTC.

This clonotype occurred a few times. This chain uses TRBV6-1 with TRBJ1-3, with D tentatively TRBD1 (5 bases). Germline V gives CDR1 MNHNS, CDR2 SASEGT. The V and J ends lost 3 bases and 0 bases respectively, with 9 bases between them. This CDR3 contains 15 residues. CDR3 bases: TGTGCCAGCAGTGAGGGAAGGGGCTCTGGAAACACCATATATTTT. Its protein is CASSEGRGSGNTIYF.

CDR3 sequence (DNA): TGTGCCAGCAGGGAAGCGGGGCGCACAGATACGCAGTATTTT. It codes for CASREAGRTDTQYF. The genes are TRBV7-3 and TRBJ2-3, with TRBD2 identical over 7 bases. The trim removed 6 bases at V and 1 base at J, leaving 4 bases unmatched. The CDR3 runs to 14 residues. CDR1 and CDR2 from the germline V gene are SGHTA and FQGTGA.

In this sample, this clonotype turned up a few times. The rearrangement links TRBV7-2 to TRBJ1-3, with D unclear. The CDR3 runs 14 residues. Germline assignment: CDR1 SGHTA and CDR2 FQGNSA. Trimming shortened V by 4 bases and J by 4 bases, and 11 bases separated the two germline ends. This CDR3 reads CASSYGRNGNTIYF. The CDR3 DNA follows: TGTGCCAGCAGCTACGGACGGAACGGAAACACCATATATTTT. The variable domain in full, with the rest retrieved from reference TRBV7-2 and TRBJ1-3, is GAGVSQSPSNKVTEKGKDVELRCDPISGHTALYWYRQSLGQGLEFLIYFQGNSAPDKSGLPSDRFSAERTGGSVSTLTIQRTQQEDSAVYLCASSYGRNGNTIYFGEGSWLTVV.

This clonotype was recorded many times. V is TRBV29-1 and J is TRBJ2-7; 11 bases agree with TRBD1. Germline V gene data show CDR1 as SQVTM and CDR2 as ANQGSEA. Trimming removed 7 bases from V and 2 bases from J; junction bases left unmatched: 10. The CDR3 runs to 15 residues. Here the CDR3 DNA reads TGCAGCGCCTCACAAGGGACAGGGGGACCCTACGAGCAGTACTTC. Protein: CSASQGTGGPYEQYF.

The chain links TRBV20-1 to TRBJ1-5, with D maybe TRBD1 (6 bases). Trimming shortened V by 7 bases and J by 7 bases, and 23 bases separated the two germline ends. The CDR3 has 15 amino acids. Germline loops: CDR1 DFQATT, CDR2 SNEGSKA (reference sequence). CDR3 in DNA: TGCAGTGTTCGACTCAGATGGCGGGGGGCCCAGCCCCAGCATTTT. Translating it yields CSVRLRWRGAQPQHF.

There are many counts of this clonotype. For the CDR3, the DNA is TGTGCCAGCAGTTTGCCCCCCCTTCGCAATGAGCAGTTCTTC. Amino acid sequence: CASSLPPLRNEQFF. The rearrangement uses TRBV12-3 or TRBV12-4 and TRBJ2-1; D remains unclear. The CDR3 loop spans 14 amino acids. V gave up 3 bases and J gave up 6 bases, with 12 bases separating them.

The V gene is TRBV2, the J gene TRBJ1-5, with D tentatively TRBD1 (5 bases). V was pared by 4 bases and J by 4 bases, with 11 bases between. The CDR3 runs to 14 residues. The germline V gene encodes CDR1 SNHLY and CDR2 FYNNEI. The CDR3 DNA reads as TGTGCCAGCAGTGGGGGGATACGGAATCAGCCCCAGCATTTT. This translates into CASSGGIRNQPQHF.

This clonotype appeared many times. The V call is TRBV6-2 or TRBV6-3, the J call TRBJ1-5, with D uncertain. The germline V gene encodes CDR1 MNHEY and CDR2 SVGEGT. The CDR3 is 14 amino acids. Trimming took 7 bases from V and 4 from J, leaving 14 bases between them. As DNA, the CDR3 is TGTGCCAGCACCATAGCTGGATGGAATCAGCCCCAGCATTTT. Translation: CASTIAGWNQPQHF.

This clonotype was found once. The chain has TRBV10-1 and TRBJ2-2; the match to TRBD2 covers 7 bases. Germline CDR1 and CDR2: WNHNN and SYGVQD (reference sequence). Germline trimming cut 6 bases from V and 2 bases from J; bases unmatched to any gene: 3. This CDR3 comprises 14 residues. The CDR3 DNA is TGCGCCAGCAGACAGCGGGGCAACACCGGGGAGCTGTTTTTT. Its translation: CASRQRGNTGELFF.

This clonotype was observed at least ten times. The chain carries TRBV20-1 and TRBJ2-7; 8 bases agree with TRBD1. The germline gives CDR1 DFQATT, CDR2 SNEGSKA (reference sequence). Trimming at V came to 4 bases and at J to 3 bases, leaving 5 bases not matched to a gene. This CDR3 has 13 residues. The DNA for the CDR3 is TGCAGTGCTACGACAGGGGAGGTCTACGAGCAGTACTTC. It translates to CSATTGEVYEQYF.